One sample yielded the 3 T cell receptor beta chains listed below, sequenced in a study of T cell repertoires in cytomegalovirus infection. TCRdb passed the reads through MiXCR, listing each CDR3 protein once. The table shows about 570,000 distinct CDR3 sequences, with 35% to 50% occurring only once. These TCRs are of unknown antigen specificity. The material was cultured PBMCs, obtained from culture after CMV antigen stimulation. The receptors stem from a human donor in good health (CMV status not recorded). Some clones in this sample may be carry-over from other donors' samples.

Only one count was recorded for this clonotype. The limits of the CDR3 on the DNA are not certain, so only TCRdb's listed CDR3 is given. CDR3 loop: CASGFLETQYF. The chain has TRBV12-5 and TRBJ2-5. Germline CDR1 and CDR2: LGHNT and FRNRAP. The CDR3 spans 11 amino acids, including both terminal residues.

This clonotype showed up just a few times. The CDR3 reads CASSSATGEQYF. The CDR3, as DNA: TGTGCCAGCAGCTCAGCGACGGGGGAGCAGTACTTC. The rearrangement links TRBV11-1 to TRBJ2-7; tentative D call: TRBD2 (5 bases). The CDR3 loop spans 12 amino acids. V lost 4 bases and J lost 7, with 11 bases in between. Germline CDR1 SGHAT, CDR2 FQDESV (reference sequence). Based on the CDR3 plus reference TRBV11-1 and TRBJ2-7, the full variable domain is EAEVAQSPRYKITEKSQAVAFWCDPISGHATLYWYRQILGQGPELLVQFQDESVVDDSQLPKDRFSAERLKGVDSTLKIQPAELGDSAMYLCASSSATGEQYFGPGTRLTVT.

The chain combines TRBV2 with TRBJ1-1; maybe TRBD1 (5 bases). With 1 base removed from V and 0 bases from J, the gap between germline ends came to 6 bases. CDR3 size: 14 residues. Germline CDR1 and CDR2: SNHLY and FYNNEI. Here the CDR3 DNA reads TGTGCCAGCAGTGAAGAGACAGTGAACACTGAAGCTTTCTTT. Translation gives CASSEETVNTEAFF. Full variable domain (missing parts from reference TRBV2 and TRBJ1-1): EPEVTQTPSHQVTQMGQEVILRCVPISNHLYFYWYRQILGQKVEFLVSFYNNEISEKSEIFDDQFSVERPDGSNFTLKIRSTKLEDSAMYFCASSEETVNTEAFFGQGTRLTVV.